This entry lists 6 T cell receptor beta chains sequenced from one sample in a study of tumor and adjacent non-tumor tissue in lung cancer. No cell sorting was done before RNA was extracted from the tissue. The normal lung tissue was taken more than 3 cm from the tumor edge. The library came from three nested PCR rounds adapted from ARM-PCR protocols. TCRdb reprocessed the multiplex PCR reads with MiXCR, giving one entry per CDR3 protein. The sample consists of 55,000 to 65,000 distinct CDR3 sequences, 61% of them appearing once. The specimen sequenced was distant non-tumor lung tissue. The receptors here all came from a man aged 65-85 years with non-small cell lung cancer.

This clonotype was detected ten times or more. The chain couples TRBV5-1 to TRBJ2-3; TRBD1 matches 7 bases. Germline V lookup: CDR1 SGHRS, CDR2 YFSETQ. The CDR3 is 14 amino acids. The ends lost 5 bases at V and 2 bases at J; junction bases unmatched: 5. The CDR3 sequence: CASRTGQTTDTQYF. Here the CDR3 DNA reads TGCGCCAGCAGGACGGGACAGACCACAGATACGCAGTATTTT.

Points on this clonotype: A read error is possible here, since a much larger clone lies one base away. This chain uses TRBV7-2 with TRBJ2-2, with 8 positions matching TRBD1. CDR1 and CDR2 (germline): SGHTA, FQGNSA. V trimming: 7 bases; J trimming: 4 bases; junction bases outside the gene matches: 8. CDR3 length: 15 amino acids. CDR3 DNA sequence: TGTGCCAGCACCCCGAGGACAGGGCTCACCGGGGAGCTGTTTTTT. Protein: CASTPRTGLTGELFF.

This clonotype was picked up one time. A much larger clone lies a single base off, so this may be a read error. The J gene is TRBJ1-5, the V gene TRBV6-6, with 9 bases aligning to TRBD1. Germline loops: CDR1 MNHNY, CDR2 SVGAGI (reference sequence). The CDR3 is 15 residues long. The CDR3 loop reads CAGSYRDRANQPQHF. In DNA, the CDR3 is TGTGCCGGCAGTTACAGGGACAGGGCGAATCAGCCCCAGCATTTT.

About this clonotype itself: Given a much more abundant clone one base away, this may be a read error. The rearrangement uses TRBV30 and TRBJ1-5, with D tentatively TRBD1 (6 bases). In germline, CDR1 is GTSNPN, CDR2 SVGIG (reference sequence). Trimming cost V 1 base and J 5 bases, with 15 bases left between them. This CDR3 region has 15 residues. As DNA, the CDR3 is TGTGCCTGGAGTGGAAGGGACATGGCTTATCAGCCCCAGCATTTT. Amino acids: CAWSGRDMAYQPQHF.

Note on this clonotype: The CDR3 ends on some other residue instead of the conserved phenylalanine or tryptophan, so this is likely a read error. This chain links TRBV11-1 with TRBJ2-6, with D hard to call. The CDR3 has 15 residues. Germline-derived CDR1 and CDR2 are SGHAT and FQDESV (reference sequence). The CDR3 DNA reads TGTGCTAGCAGAGAAACTAACTCTGGGGCCAACGTCCTGACTCTC. This encodes CASRETNSGANVLTL.

The chain joins TRBV5-1 to TRBJ2-2; possibly TRBD2 for D (5 bases). This CDR3 has 14 residues. The V end was cut by 0 bases, the J end by 6 bases, with 9 bases between. Germline values: CDR1 SGHRS, CDR2 YFSETQ. The CDR3 DNA reads TGCGCCAGCAGCTTGGGCAGTAGCGCCGGGGAGCTGTTTTTT. This sequence encodes CASSLGSSAGELFF.